A single sample gave rise to the 18 T cell receptor beta chains below, sequenced in a study of T cell responses to AZD1222 COVID-19 vaccine. Assay: immunoSEQ multiplex PCR; the TCRdb copy retains only in-frame clones and omits some. Of approximately 120,000 clones in the sample, roughly 89% are singletons; the top ten hold approximately 27%. The sample in question was peripheral blood, obtained on day 0 of AZD1222 vaccination. The receptors were sampled from an adult in good health.

The gene calls are TRBV6-5 and TRBJ1-2; D is perhaps TRBD1 (5 bases). This CDR3 has 12 residues. Germline lookup yields CDR1 MNHEY and CDR2 SVGAGI. Trimming took off 6 bases at V and 7 bases at J, with 12 bases between the two ends. The CDR3 is CASSGQGGGYTF. The CDR3 DNA is TGTGCCAGCAGCGGTCAGGGAGGTGGCTACACCTTC.

This chain uses TRBV6-5 with TRBJ2-1; TRBD1 matches at 9 bases. Germline V gene lookup returns CDR1 MNHEY and CDR2 SVGAGI. J gave up 7 bases and V 6 bases, and 4 bases lay outside the gene matches. This CDR3 is built from 13 residues. CDR3 DNA sequence: TGTGCCAGCAGACAGGGGGCGAAAAATGAGCAGTTCTTC. The encoded protein is CASRQGAKNEQFF.

V gene TRBV2 combines with J gene TRBJ1-6; D ambiguous. This CDR3 has 15 amino acids. CDR1 SNHLY and CDR2 FYNNEI come from the germline V gene. With 1 base removed from V and 4 bases from J, the gap between germline ends came to 8 bases. In DNA, the CDR3 is TGTGCCAGCAGTGAAGGGCGGATTTATAATTCACCCCTCCACTTT. Its translation is CASSEGRIYNSPLHF.

The chain is built from TRBV12-5 and TRBJ2-5, with TRBD1 matching 7 bases. The length of the CDR3 is 17 residues. Germline lookup yields CDR1 LGHNT and CDR2 FRNRAP. The trim removed 1 base at V and 5 bases at J, leaving 13 bases unmatched. For the CDR3, the DNA is TGTGCTAGTGGTTTGGGAGTGGGGACAGCCCTAGGGGAGACCCAGTACTTC. This codes for CASGLGVGTALGETQYF.

The chain employs TRBV7-2 and TRBJ1-6, with TRBD1 matching over 11 bases. Germline assignment: CDR1 SGHTA and CDR2 FQGNSA. The trim removed 5 bases at V and 7 bases at J, leaving 7 bases unmatched. This CDR3 has 16 residues. The CDR3 region is CASSLRTGGSNSPLHF. CDR3 bases: TGTGCCAGCAGCCTCAGGACAGGGGGCTCCAATTCACCCCTCCACTTT.

This sequence joins TRBV9 and TRBJ2-1, with no clear D. Germline loops: CDR1 SGDLS, CDR2 YYNGEE. The length of the CDR3 is 15 residues. V gave up 2 bases and J gave up 4 bases, with 13 bases separating them. The CDR3 spells CASSVSQAPYNEQFF. CDR3 DNA sequence: TGTGCCAGCAGCGTGTCCCAGGCTCCTTACAATGAGCAGTTCTTC.

The chain links TRBV18 to TRBJ1-3, with TRBD1 identical over 8 bases. The CDR3 covers 15 residues. V dropped 6 bases and J dropped 0; count of bases not matched to a gene: 4. CDR1 is KGHSH, CDR2 LQKENI, per germline. The CDR3 DNA reads TGTGCCAGCTCGACTGGGACAGGCTCTGGAAACACCATATATTTT. Amino acids: CASSTGTGSGNTIYF.

V and J are TRBV12-5 and TRBJ2-2; D possibly uses TRBD1 or TRBD2 (5 bases each). The germline V and J ends were trimmed by 10 bases and 5 bases, with 20 bases remaining between them. The CDR3 spans 15 residues. From germline, CDR1 is LGHNT and CDR2 FRNRAP. The CDR3 nucleotides read TGTGCTACCGCCCTTGGTCTAGAGGGGACCGGGGAGCTGTTTTTT. This sequence encodes CATALGLEGTGELFF.

This rearrangement joins TRBV19 to TRBJ2-3, with TRBD2 matching 12 bases. The length of the CDR3 is 18 residues. Trimming cost V 2 bases and J 0 bases; bases outside gene matches: 6. The V gene's germline CDR1 is LNHDA and CDR2 SQIVND (reference sequence). The CDR3 reads CASSISLAGGPSTDTQYF. The CDR3, as DNA: TGTGCCAGTAGTATAAGCCTAGCGGGAGGGCCTAGCACAGATACGCAGTATTTT.

The V gene is TRBV5-1, the J gene TRBJ1-1; 9 nucleotides align to TRBD1. There are 17 residues in the CDR3. V dropped 3 bases and J dropped 4; count of bases not matched to a gene: 13. Germline V CDR1 and CDR2: SGHRS, YFSETQ. This chain's CDR3 is CASSSRGTGRGGTEAFF. The CDR3 DNA reads TGCGCCAGCAGCTCCCGAGGGACAGGGAGGGGTGGCACTGAAGCTTTCTTT.

This chain connects TRBV6-4 to TRBJ2-1; 8 bases match TRBD2. Germline V lookup: CDR1 MRHNA, CDR2 SNTAGT. After removal of 3 bases from V and 10 bases from J, the junction contained 14 bases not matched to a gene. The CDR3 consists of 16 residues. The CDR3 spells CASSEWATGGFREQFF. For the CDR3, the DNA is TGTGCCAGCAGTGAATGGGCAACGGGGGGGTTCCGGGAGCAGTTCTTC.

The chain carries TRBV12-3 or TRBV12-4 and TRBJ2-7, with D possibly matching TRBD1 (5 bases). Trimming left V 6 bases short and J 0 bases short, with 9 bases between. The CDR3 consists of 13 residues. CDR3 region: CASRGRGSYEQYF. CDR3 DNA sequence: TGTGCCAGCAGGGGTAGGGGCTCCTACGAGCAGTACTTC.

This rearrangement joins TRBV5-1 to TRBJ2-7; either TRBD1 or TRBD2 may fit D (5 bases each). Germline assignment: CDR1 SGHRS and CDR2 YFSETQ. The CDR3 loop spans 14 amino acids. V shed 0 bases and J shed 2 bases, with 9 bases lying between them. CDR3 nucleotides: TGCGCCAGCAGCTTGGAGACGGGACCCTACGAGCAGTACTTC. This gives the protein CASSLETGPYEQYF.

The V call is TRBV11-3, the J call TRBJ2-1, with a weak D call TRBD2 (5 bases). Trimming took 5 bases from V and 4 from J, leaving 12 bases between them. The CDR3 loop spans 14 amino acids. Germline CDR1 reads SGHNT; CDR2 reads YENEEA. As DNA, the CDR3 is TGTGCCAGCAGCCAAACGGGGTTGTACAATGAGCAGTTCTTC. It yields the protein CASSQTGLYNEQFF.

This clone was recorded once. The chain uses TRBV29-1 and TRBJ1-1; D is undetermined. Trimming cost V 7 bases and J 1 base, with 13 bases left between them. The germline CDR1 and CDR2 sequences are SQVTM and ANQGSEA. The CDR3 runs to 13 residues. The CDR3 loop is CSGGPRKNTEAFF. In DNA form, the CDR3 reads TGCAGCGGCGGGCCACGAAAGAACACTGAAGCTTTCTTT.

The chain employs TRBV12-5 and TRBJ1-5; D is uncertain. With 8 bases removed from V and 0 bases from J, the gap between germline ends came to 14 bases. CDR1 is LGHNT and CDR2 is FRNRAP in the germline V gene. The CDR3 sequence is 15 residues long. The CDR3 nucleotides are TGTGCTAGTAGCGGAATAAACTATAGCAATCAGCCCCAGCATTTT. Translated, it gives CASSGINYSNQPQHF.

The genes are TRBV27 and TRBJ2-7; D not certain. Trimming removed 2 bases from V and 0 bases from J, with 8 bases in between. Germline V gene data show CDR1 as MNHEY and CDR2 as SMNVEV (reference sequence). This CDR3 has 14 amino acids. CDR3 bases: TGTGCCAGCAGTTTAGTGGGAAGCTCCTACGAGCAGTACTTC. Its translation is CASSLVGSSYEQYF.

This rearrangement joins TRBV24-1 to TRBJ2-3; maybe TRBD1 (5 bases). V was cut by 2 bases and J by 4 bases, with 12 bases left in between. Germline CDR1 reads KGHDR; CDR2 reads SFDVKD. The CDR3 covers 15 residues. The CDR3 reads CATSDWQGGADTQYF. For the CDR3, the DNA is TGTGCCACCAGTGATTGGCAGGGTGGAGCAGATACGCAGTATTTT.